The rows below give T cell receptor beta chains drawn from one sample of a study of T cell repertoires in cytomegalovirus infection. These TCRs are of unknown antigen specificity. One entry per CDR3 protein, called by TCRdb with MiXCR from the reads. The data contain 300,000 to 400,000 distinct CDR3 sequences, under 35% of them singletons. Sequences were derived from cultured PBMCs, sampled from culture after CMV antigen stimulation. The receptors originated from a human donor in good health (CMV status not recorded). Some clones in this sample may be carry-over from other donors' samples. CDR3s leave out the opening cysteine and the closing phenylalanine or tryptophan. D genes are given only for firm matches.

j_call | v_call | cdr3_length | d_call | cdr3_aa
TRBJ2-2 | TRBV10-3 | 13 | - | AISERLGNTGELF
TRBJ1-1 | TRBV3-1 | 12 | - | ASSQDGGSSEAF
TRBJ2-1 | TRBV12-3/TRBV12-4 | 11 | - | ASSLPPEVEQF
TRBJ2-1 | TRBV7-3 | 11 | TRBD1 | ASSLSPGQGEF
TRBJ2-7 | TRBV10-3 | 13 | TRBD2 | AISGTGLVGGEQY
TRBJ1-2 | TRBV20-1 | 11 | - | SAVGGGSLSYT
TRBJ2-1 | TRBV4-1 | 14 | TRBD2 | ASSQEPGLARNEQF
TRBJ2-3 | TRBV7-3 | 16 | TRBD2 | ASSSSGTSGGGWNTQY
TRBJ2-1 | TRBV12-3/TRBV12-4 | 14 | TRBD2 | ASIPGLAGPINEQF
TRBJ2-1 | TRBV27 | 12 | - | ASSLGILYNEQF
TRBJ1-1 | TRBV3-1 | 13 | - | ASSQGPGVGTEAF
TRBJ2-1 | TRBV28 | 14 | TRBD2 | ASRNGGESSYNEQF
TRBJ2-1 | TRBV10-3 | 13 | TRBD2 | AITGGLAGYNEQF
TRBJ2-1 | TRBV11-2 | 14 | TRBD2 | ASGSGLAAIFNEQF
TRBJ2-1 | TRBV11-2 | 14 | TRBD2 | ASSLERGRAYNEQF
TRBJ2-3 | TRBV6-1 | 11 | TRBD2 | ASRGSGADTQY
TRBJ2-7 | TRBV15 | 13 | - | ATSRDRLEPYEQY
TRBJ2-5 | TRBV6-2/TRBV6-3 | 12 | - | ASRKKASQETQY
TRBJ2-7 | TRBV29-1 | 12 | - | SVVTKGIIDEQY
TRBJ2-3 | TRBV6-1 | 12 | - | ASSTTVTTDTQY
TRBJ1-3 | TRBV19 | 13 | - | ASSKDRSSGNTIY
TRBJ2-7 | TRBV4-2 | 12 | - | ASSQEVIAYEQY
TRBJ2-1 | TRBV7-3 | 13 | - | ASSPERAGGDEQF
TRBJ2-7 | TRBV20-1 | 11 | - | SAQGTDAYEQY
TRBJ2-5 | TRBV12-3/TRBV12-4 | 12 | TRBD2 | ASSTAGGAKTQY
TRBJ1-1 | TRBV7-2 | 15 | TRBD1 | ASSLATGEKGNTEAF
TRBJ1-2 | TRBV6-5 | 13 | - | ASSYSPIPNYGYT
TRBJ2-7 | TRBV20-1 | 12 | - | SALPRRGFGEQY
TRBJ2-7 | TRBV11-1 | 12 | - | ASSSDRGRYEQY
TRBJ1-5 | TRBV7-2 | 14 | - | ASSWVGGHSNQPQH
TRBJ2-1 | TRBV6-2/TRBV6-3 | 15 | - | ASIQRQGPFPYNEQF
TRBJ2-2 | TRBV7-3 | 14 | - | ASSFSPLGSGGELF
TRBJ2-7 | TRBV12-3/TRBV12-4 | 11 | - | ASSLALRGEQY
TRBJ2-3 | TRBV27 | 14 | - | ASRPLYSGGKDTQY
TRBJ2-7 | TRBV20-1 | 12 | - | SARVGPFTYEQY
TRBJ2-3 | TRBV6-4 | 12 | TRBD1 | ASSDGTGSDTQY
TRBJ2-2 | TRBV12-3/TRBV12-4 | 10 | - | ASSLVPGELF
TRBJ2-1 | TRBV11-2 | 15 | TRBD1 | ASSLSQTGPSNNEQF
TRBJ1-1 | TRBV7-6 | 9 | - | ASSQDTEAF
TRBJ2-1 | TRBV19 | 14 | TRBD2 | ASSILTSGGRDEQF
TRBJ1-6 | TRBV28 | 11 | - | ASKMQGFSPLH
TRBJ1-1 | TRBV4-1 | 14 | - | ASSQGPEGRNTEAF
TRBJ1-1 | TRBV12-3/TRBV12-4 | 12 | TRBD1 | ASSPTGQGTEAF
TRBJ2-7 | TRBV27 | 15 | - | ASSPWSYYRSSYEQY
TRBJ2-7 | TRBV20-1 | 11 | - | SALSSQLYEQY
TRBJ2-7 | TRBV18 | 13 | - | ASSGGSTTTYEQY
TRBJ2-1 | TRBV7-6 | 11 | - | ASSRDQYNEQF
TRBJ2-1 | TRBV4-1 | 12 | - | ASSQGGRNAEQF
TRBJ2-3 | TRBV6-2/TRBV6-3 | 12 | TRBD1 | ASRPGTATDTQY
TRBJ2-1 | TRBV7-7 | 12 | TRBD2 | ASSLGAGGDEQF